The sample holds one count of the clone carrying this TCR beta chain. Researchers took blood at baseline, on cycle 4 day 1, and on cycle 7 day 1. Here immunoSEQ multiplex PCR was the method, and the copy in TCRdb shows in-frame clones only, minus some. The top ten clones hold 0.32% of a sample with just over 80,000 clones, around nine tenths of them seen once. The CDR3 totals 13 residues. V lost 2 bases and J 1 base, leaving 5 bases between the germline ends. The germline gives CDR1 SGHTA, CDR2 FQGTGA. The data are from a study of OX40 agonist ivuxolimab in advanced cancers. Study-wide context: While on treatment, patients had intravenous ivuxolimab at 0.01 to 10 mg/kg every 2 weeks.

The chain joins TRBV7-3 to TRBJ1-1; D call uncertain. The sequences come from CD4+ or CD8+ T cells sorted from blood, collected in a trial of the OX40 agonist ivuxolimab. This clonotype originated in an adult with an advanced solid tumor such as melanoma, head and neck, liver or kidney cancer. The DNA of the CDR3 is TGTGCCAGCAGCTTAGGCAGGAACACTGAAGCTTTCTTT. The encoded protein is CASSLGRNTEAFF.